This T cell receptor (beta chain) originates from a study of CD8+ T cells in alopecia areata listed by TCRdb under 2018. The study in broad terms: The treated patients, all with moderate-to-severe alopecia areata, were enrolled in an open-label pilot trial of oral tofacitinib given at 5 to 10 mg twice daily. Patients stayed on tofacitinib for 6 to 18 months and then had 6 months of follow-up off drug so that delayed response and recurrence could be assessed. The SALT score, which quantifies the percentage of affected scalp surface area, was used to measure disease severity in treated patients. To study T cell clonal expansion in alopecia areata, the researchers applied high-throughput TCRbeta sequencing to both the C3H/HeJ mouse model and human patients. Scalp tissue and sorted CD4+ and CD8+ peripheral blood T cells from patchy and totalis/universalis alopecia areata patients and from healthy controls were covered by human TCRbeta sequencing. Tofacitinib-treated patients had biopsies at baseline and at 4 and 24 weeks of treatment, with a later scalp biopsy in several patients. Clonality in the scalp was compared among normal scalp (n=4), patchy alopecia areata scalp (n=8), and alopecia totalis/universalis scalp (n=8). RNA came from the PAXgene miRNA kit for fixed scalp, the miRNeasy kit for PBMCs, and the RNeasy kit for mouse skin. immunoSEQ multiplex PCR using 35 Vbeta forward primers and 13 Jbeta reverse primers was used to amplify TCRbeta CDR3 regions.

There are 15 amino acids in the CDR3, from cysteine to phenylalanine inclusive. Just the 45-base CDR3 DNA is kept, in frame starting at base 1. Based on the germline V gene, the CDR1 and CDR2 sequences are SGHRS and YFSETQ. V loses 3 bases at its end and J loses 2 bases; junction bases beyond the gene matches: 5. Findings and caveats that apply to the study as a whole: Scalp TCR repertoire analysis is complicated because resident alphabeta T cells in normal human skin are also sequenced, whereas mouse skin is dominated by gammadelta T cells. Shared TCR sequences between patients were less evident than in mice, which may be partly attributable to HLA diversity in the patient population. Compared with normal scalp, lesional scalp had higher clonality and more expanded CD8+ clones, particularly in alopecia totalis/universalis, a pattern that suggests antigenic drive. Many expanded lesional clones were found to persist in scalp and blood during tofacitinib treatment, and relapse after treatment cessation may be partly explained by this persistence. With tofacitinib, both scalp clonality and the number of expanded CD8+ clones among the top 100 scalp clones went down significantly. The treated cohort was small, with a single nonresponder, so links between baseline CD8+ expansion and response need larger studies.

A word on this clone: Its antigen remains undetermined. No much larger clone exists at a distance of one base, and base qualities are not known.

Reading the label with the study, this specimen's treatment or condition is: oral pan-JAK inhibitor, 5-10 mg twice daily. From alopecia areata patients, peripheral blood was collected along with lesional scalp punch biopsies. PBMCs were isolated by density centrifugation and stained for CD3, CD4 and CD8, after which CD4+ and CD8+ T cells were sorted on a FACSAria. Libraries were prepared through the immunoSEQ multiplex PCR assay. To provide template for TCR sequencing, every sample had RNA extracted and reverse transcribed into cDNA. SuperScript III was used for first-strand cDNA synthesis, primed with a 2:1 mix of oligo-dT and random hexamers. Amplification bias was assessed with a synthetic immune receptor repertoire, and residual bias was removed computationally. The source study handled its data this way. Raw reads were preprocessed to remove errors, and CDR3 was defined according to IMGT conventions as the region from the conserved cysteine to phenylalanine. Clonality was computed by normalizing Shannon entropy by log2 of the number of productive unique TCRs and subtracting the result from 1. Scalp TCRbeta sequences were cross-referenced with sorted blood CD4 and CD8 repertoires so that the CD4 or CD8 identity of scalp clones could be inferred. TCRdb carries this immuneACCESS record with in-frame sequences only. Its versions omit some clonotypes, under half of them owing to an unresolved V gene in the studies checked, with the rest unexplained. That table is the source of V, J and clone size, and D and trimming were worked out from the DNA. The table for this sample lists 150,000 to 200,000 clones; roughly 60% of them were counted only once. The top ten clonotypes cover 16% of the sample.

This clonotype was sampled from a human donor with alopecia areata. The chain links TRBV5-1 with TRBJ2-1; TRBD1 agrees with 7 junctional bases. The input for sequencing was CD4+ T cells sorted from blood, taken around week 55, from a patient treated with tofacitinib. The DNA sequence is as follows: TGCGCCAGCAGCTCGACAGGGAAAACCTACAATGAGCAGTTCTTC. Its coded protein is CASSSTGKTYNEQFF.